Listed below are T cell receptor beta chains from one sample, sequenced in a study of T cells in Graves' hyperthyroidism and ophthalmopathy. TCRdb called the multiplex PCR reads again in MiXCR, with one record for every CDR3 protein. This sample yields a few hundred thousand distinct CDR3 sequences, of which approximately 15% are seen a single time; approximately 30% belongs to the top ten. Sequencing was performed on blood. The source is a woman under 40 with Graves' hyperthyroidism. CDR3s include the opening cysteine and the closing phenylalanine or tryptophan. The order of the fields is J gene, V gene, D gene, clone size, CDR3 protein, CDR3 DNA. The D gene is left open where the match is weak. The size entry is marked missing in some rows and otherwise reads once, few, many or a size class.

TRBJ2-1 TRBV6-1 NA many CASSEEWGLKNNEQFF TGTGCCAGCAGTGAAGAGTGGGGGCTAAAAAACAATGAGCAGTTCTTC
TRBJ2-2 TRBV19 NA NA CASSIPGKNTGELFF TGTGCCAGTAGTATTCCCGGGAAGAACACCGGGGAGCTGTTTTTT
TRBJ2-1 TRBV24-1 NA NA CATSDSGTGSYNEQFF TGTGCCACCAGTGATTCCGGGACGGGTTCCTACAATGAGCAGTTCTTC
TRBJ2-7 TRBV19 NA NA CASSNTDRNRYEQYF TGTGCCAGTAGTAATACCGACAGGAACCGCTACGAGCAGTACTTC
TRBJ2-5 TRBV2 TRBD2 few CASSGPRTSGDPFGRDF TGTGCCAGCAGCGGACCCCGGACTAGCGGGGATCCGTTCGGCCGGGACTTC
TRBJ1-5 TRBV19 NA NA CASSIGRSLVNQPQHF TGTGCCAGTAGTATAGGCAGGTCTTTAGTCAATCAGCCCCAGCATTTT
TRBJ2-2 TRBV20-1 NA NA CSARDPTRQYGGELFF TGCAGTGCTAGAGATCCAACCCGACAGTATGGGGGGGAGCTGTTTTTT
TRBJ2-7 TRBV11-2 NA many CASSSGLRLYEQYF TGTGCCAGCAGCTCAGGACTCCGACTCTACGAGCAGTACTTC
TRBJ2-5 TRBV11-3 NA NA CASSLGSSAKETQYF TGTGCCAGCAGCTTAGGGTCTAGCGCCAAAGAGACCCAGTACTTC
TRBJ2-3 TRBV29-1 TRBD1 many CSVVQGSTDTQYF TGCAGCGTTGTACAGGGGAGCACAGATACGCAGTATTTT
TRBJ2-7 TRBV7-2 TRBD2 few CASSSRAGGYEQYF TGTGCCAGCAGCTCCCGCGCGGGAGGTTACGAGCAGTACTTC
TRBJ1-4 TRBV10-3 TRBD1 NA CATLQGAGEKLFF TGTGCCACCCTACAGGGGGCGGGTGAAAAACTGTTTTTT
TRBJ2-3 TRBV14 NA many CASSQAGLGTDTQYF TGTGCCAGCAGCCAAGCGGGACTTGGCACAGATACGCAGTATTTT
TRBJ2-7 TRBV2 TRBD2 NA CASSDSAGVYEQYF TGTGCCAGCAGTGACTCAGCGGGAGTTTACGAGCAGTACTTC
TRBJ1-6 TRBV6-1 NA few CASSEGFSPLHF TGTGCCAGCAGTGAGGGTTTCTCACCCCTCCACTTT
TRBJ2-1 TRBV4-1 NA NA CASSQGSQGTNEQFF TGCGCCAGCAGCCAAGGGTCACAGGGGACTAATGAGCAGTTCTTC
TRBJ2-6 TRBV7-9 TRBD1 NA CASSLGQGVSSSGANVLTF TGTGCCAGCAGCTTAGGCCAGGGGGTCTCCTCCTCTGGGGCCAACGTCCTGACTTTC
TRBJ1-5 TRBV2 NA many CASSNDQTFSNQPQHF TGTGCCAGCAGTAACGACCAGACATTTAGCAATCAGCCCCAGCATTTT
TRBJ1-1 TRBV3-1 NA NA CASSRVGVGTEAFF TGTGCCAGCAGCCGAGTGGGGGTTGGCACTGAAGCTTTCTTT
TRBJ2-1 TRBV2 TRBD2 NA CARGGSSGRAGEQFF TGTGCCAGAGGGGGATCTAGCGGGAGGGCCGGTGAGCAGTTCTTC
TRBJ2-7 TRBV20-1 NA many CSALSGSTYEQYF TGCAGTGCTCTGAGCGGGTCCACCTACGAGCAGTACTTC
TRBJ2-5 TRBV6-2/TRBV6-3 TRBD2 NA CASSYQIAGVNQETQYF TGTGCCAGCAGTTACCAGATAGCGGGGGTAAACCAAGAGACCCAGTACTTC
TRBJ2-1 TRBV5-1 NA many CASSLNMGNEQFF TGCGCCAGCAGCTTGAATATGGGTAATGAGCAGTTCTTC
TRBJ1-3 TRBV6-1 NA NA CASKKGGYSSGNTIYF TGTGCCAGCAAAAAGGGGGGTTACTCCTCTGGAAACACCATATATTTT
TRBJ2-4 TRBV24-1 TRBD1 NA CATSEGTGLAKNIQYF TGTGCCACCAGTGAGGGGACAGGACTAGCCAAAAACATTCAGTACTTC
TRBJ2-3 TRBV2 TRBD2 many CASSELAGGPRTDTQYF TGTGCCAGCAGTGAACTAGCGGGAGGGCCTCGCACAGATACGCAGTATTTT
TRBJ1-5 TRBV7-8 NA NA CASSLFRGDNQPQHF TGTGCCAGCAGCTTATTTCGAGGGGACAATCAGCCCCAGCATTTT
TRBJ2-1 TRBV11-2 TRBD1 NA CASSFGTGAGDEQFF TGTGCCAGCAGCTTTGGGACAGGGGCTGGGGATGAGCAGTTCTTC
TRBJ1-3 TRBV20-1 NA few CSAYRDYGSGNTIYF TGCAGTGCTTACCGGGATTATGGCTCTGGAAACACCATATATTTT
TRBJ2-3 TRBV5-4 NA NA CASGDGSSSDTQYF TGTGCCAGCGGGGACGGCTCGTCGAGCGATACGCAGTATTTT
TRBJ1-4 TRBV12-3/TRBV12-4 NA many CASSETGGGEKLFF TGTGCCAGCAGCGAGACGGGAGGAGGGGAAAAACTGTTTTTT
TRBJ2-2 TRBV6-1 NA many CASSYGENTGELFF TGTGCCAGCAGTTATGGGGAGAACACCGGGGAGCTGTTTTTT
TRBJ2-1 TRBV3-1 NA many CASSREVREGVQFF TGTGCCAGCAGCCGGGAGGTGAGGGAGGGGGTGCAGTTCTTC
TRBJ2-1 TRBV7-9 TRBD2 few CASSSLEGREFDEQFF TGTGCCAGCAGCTCCCTGGAGGGGCGGGAGTTCGATGAGCAGTTCTTC
TRBJ1-2 TRBV2 NA NA CASSEEAGAGNGYTF TGTGCCAGCAGTGAAGAGGCAGGGGCGGGGAATGGCTACACCTTC
TRBJ2-7 TRBV6-2/TRBV6-3 NA few CASSNNPYEQYF TGTGCCAGCAGCAACAACCCCTACGAGCAGTACTTC
TRBJ2-3 TRBV18 TRBD1 many CASSPQKGPGQTQYF TGTGCCAGCTCACCACAAAAGGGGCCGGGACAGACGCAGTATTTT
TRBJ2-7 TRBV6-1 NA NA CASGRDSSNEQYF TGTGCCAGCGGAAGGGACTCCTCCAACGAGCAGTACTTC
TRBJ2-1 TRBV27 NA many CASKTPSGGEQFF TGTGCCAGCAAAACCCCCAGTGGCGGGGAGCAGTTCTTC